This T cell receptor (beta chain) is from a study of cytomegalovirus exposure and HLA in healthy donors. Study findings and constraints: In presence/absence analyses, roughly uniform sequencing depth across donors was assumed. Association of a missense DCLRE1C variant with TCR beta V- and J-gene trimming was reported in a later analysis.

The PCR had 60 Vbeta and 13 Jbeta primers. The protocol was immunoSEQ multiplex PCR, while the TCRdb copy is restricted to in-frame clones and leaves out a portion. The sample carries 60,000 to 90,000 clones, 60% to 70% recorded once. Germline V CDR1 and CDR2: SGHTA, FQGNSA. Trimming took off 6 bases at V and 1 base at J, with 13 bases between the two ends. The CDR3 is 15 amino acids. Comments on this clone: Its antigen remains unidentified.

V is TRBV7-2 and J is TRBJ1-5; TRBD1 is a possible D gene (5 bases). Sequencing used PBMCs. The clonotype comes from a middle-aged man in good health and CMV-seropositive. CDR3 DNA: TGTGCCAGCAGGGCGGGGCAGGCCAGCAATCAGCCCCAGCATTTT. Translated, it gives CASRAGQASNQPQHF. The full variable domain, its missing parts supplied by reference TRBV7-2 and TRBJ1-5, is GAGVSQSPSNKVTEKGKDVELRCDPISGHTALYWYRQSLGQGLEFLIYFQGNSAPDKSGLPSDRFSAERTGGSVSTLTIQRTQQEDSAVYLCASRAGQASNQPQHFGDGTRLSIL.